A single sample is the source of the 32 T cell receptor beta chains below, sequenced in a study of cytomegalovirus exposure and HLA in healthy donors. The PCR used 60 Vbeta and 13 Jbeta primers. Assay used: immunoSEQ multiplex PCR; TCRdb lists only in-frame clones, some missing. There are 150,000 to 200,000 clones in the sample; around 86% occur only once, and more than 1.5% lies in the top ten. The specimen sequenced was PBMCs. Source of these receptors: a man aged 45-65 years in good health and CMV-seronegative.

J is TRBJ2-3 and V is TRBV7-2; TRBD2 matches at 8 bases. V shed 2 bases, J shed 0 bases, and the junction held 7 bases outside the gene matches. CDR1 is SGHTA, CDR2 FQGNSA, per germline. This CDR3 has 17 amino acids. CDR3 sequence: CASSLWGRGVSTDTQYF. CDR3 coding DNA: TGTGCCAGCAGCTTATGGGGGCGGGGGGTCAGCACAGATACGCAGTATTTT.

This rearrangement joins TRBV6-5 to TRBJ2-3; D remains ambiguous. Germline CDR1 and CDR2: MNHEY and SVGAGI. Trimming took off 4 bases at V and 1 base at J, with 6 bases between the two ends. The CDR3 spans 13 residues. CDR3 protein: CASSFTGTDTQYF. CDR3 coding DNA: TGTGCCAGCAGTTTCACAGGCACAGATACGCAGTATTTT.

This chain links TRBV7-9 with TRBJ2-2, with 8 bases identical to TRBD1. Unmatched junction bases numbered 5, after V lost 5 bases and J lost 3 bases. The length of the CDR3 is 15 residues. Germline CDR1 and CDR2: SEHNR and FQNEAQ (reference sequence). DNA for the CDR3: TGTGCCAGCAGCGTCAGGGGGCCGGACACCGGGGAGCTGTTTTTT. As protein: CASSVRGPDTGELFF. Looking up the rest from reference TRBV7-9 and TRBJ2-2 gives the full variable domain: DTGVSQNPRHKITKRGQNVTFRCDPISEHNRLYWYRQTLGQGPEFLTYFQNEAQLEKSRLLSDRFSAERPKGSFSTLEIQRTEQGDSAMYLCASSVRGPDTGELFFGEGSRLTVL.

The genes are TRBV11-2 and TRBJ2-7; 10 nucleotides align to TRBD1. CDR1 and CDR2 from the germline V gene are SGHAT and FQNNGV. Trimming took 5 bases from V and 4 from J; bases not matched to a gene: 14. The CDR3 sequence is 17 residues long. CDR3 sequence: CASSPTPRTGGDYEQYF. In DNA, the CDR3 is TGTGCCAGCAGCCCCACACCCCGGACAGGGGGGGATTACGAGCAGTACTTC.

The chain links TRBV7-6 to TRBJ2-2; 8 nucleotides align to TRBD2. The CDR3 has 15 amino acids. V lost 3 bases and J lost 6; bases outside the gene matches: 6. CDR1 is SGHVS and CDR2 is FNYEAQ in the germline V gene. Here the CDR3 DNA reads TGTGCCAGCAGCTTCGGAGCGGGAGCGGCCGGGGAGCTGTTTTTT. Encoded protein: CASSFGAGAAGELFF.

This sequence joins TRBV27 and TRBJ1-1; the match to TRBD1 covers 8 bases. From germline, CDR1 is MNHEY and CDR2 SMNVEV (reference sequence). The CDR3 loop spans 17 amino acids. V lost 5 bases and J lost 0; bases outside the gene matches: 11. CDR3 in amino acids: CASSHDRGSAMNTEAFF. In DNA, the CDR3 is TGTGCCAGCAGTCACGACAGGGGATCAGCGATGAACACTGAAGCTTTCTTT.

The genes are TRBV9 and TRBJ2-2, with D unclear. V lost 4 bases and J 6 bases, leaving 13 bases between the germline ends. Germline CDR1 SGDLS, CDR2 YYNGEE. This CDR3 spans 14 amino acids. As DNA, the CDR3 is TGTGCCAGCAGCATTGAAACGCCAGCCGGGGAGCTGTTTTTT. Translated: CASSIETPAGELFF.

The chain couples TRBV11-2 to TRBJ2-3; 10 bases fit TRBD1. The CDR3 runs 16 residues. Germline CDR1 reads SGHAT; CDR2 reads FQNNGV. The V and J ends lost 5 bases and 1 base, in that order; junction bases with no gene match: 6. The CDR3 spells CASSQGTGVRTDTQYF. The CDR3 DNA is TGTGCCAGCAGCCAGGGGACAGGGGTCCGCACAGATACGCAGTATTTT. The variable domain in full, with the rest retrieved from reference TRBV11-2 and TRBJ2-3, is EAGVAQSPRYKIIEKRQSVAFWCNPISGHATLYWYQQILGQGPKLLIQFQNNGVVDDSQLPKDRFSAERLKGVDSTLKIQPAKLEDSAVYLCASSQGTGVRTDTQYFGPGTRLTVL.

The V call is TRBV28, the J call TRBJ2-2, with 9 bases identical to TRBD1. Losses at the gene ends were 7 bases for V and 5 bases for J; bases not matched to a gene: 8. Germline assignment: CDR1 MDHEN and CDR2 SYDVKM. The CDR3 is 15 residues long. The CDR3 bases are TGTGCCAGCACCTGGGACAGGGTAGGAACCGGGGAGCTGTTTTTT. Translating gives CASTWDRVGTGELFF.

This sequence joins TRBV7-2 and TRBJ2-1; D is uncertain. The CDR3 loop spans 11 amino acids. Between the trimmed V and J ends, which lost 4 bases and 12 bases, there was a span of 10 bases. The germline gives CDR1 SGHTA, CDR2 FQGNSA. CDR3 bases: TGTGCCAGCAGCTCGCAGTCAGGGCAGTTCTTC. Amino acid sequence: CASSSQSGQFF. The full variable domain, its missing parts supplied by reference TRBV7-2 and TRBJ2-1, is GAGVSQSPSNKVTEKGKDVELRCDPISGHTALYWYRQSLGQGLEFLIYFQGNSAPDKSGLPSDRFSAERTGGSVSTLTIQRTQQEDSAVYLCASSSQSGQFFGPGTRLTVL.

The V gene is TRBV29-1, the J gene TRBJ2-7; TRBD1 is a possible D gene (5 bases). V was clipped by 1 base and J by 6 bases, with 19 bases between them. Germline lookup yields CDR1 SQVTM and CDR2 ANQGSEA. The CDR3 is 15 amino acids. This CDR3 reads CSVEGGELVGAEQYF. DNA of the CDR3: TGCAGCGTTGAAGGGGGCGAGCTAGTTGGGGCCGAGCAGTACTTC.

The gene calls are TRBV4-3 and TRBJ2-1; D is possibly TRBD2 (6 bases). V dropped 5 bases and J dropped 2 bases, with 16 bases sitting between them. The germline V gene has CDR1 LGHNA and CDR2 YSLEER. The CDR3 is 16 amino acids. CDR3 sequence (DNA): TGCGCCAGCAGCTTACAACCGGGACTGGCCTACAATGAGCAGTTCTTC. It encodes CASSLQPGLAYNEQFF.

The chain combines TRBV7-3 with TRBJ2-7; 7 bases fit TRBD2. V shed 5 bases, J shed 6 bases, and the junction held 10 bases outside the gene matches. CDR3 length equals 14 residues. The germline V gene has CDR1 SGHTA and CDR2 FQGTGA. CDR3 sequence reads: CASSASAGVGEQYF. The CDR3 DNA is TGTGCCAGCAGCGCGAGTGCGGGAGTAGGCGAGCAGTACTTC.

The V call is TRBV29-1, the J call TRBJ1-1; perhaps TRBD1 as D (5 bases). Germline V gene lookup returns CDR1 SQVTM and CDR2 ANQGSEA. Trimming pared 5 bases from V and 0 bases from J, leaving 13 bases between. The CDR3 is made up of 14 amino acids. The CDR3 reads CSVSGWGMNTEAFF. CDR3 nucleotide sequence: TGCAGCGTTTCAGGATGGGGCATGAACACTGAAGCTTTCTTT.

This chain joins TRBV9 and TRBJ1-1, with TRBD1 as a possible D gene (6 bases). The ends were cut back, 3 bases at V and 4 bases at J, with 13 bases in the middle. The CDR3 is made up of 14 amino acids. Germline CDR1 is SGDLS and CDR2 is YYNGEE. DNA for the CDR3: TGTGCCAGCAGCGGCAGGGGATGGGGCACTGAAGCTTTCTTT. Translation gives CASSGRGWGTEAFF.

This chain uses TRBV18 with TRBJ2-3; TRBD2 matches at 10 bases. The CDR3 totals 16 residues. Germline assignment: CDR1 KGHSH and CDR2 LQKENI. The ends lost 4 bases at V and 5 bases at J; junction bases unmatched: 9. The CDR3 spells CASSLPGVAGGDTQYF. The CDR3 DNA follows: TGTGCCAGCTCACTCCCAGGGGTAGCGGGAGGAGATACGCAGTATTTT.

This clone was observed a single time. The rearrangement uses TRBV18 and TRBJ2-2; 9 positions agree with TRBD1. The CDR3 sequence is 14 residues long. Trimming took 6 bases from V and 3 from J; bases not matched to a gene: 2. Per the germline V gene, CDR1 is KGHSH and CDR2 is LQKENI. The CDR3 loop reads CASSRQGDTGELFF. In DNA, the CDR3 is TGTGCCAGCTCCCGACAGGGGGACACCGGGGAGCTGTTTTTT.

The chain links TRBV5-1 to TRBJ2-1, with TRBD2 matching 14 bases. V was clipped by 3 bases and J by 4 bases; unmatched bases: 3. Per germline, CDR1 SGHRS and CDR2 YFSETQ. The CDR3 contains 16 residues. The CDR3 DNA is TGCGCCAGCAGCTCCCGACTAGCGGGGGGGTACAATGAGCAGTTCTTC. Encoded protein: CASSSRLAGGYNEQFF.

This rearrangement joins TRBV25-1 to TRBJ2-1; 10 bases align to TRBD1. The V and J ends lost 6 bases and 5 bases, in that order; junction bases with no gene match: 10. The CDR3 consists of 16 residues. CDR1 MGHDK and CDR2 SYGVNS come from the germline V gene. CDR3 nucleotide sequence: TGTGCCAGCAGAGGCGACAGGGGGCGGATTAACAATGAGCAGTTCTTC. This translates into CASRGDRGRINNEQFF. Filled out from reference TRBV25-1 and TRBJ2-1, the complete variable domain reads EADIYQTPRYLVIGTGKKITLECSQTMGHDKMYWYQQDPGMELHLIHYSYGVNSTEKGDLSSESTVSRIRTEHFPLTLESARPSHTSQYLCASRGDRGRINNEQFFGPGTRLTVL.

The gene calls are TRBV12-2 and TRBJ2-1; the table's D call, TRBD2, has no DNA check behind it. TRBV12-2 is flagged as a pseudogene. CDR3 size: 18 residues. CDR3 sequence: CASRTSEWGGIAWDEQFF. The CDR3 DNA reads TGTGCAAGTCGCACAAGCGAGTGGGGCGGGATCGCCTGGGATGAGCAGTTCTTC.

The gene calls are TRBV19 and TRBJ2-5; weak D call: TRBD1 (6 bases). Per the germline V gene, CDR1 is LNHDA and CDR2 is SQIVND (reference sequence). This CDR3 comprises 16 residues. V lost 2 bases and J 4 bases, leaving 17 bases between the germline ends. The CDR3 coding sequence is TGTGCCAGTAGTATATCGTCAGGGGCAGGGATAGAGACCCAGTACTTC. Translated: CASSISSGAGIETQYF.

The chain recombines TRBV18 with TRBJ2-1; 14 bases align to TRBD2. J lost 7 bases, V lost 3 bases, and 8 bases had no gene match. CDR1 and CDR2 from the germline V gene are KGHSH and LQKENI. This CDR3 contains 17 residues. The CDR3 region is CASSPPGGTSGRNEQFF. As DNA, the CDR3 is TGTGCCAGCTCACCCCCGGGGGGGACTAGCGGGAGAAATGAGCAGTTCTTC.

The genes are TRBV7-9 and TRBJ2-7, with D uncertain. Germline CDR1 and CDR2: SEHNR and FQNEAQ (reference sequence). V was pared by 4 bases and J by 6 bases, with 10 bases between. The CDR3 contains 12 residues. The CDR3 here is CASSSRHSEQYF. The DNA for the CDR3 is TGTGCCAGCAGCTCCCGACACAGCGAGCAGTACTTC.

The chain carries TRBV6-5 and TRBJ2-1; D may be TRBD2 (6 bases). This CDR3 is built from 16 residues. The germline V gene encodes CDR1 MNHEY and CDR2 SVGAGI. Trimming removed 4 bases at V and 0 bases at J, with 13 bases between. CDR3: CASSFGRGASYNEQFF. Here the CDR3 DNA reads TGTGCCAGCAGTTTTGGGCGGGGAGCCTCCTACAATGAGCAGTTCTTC.

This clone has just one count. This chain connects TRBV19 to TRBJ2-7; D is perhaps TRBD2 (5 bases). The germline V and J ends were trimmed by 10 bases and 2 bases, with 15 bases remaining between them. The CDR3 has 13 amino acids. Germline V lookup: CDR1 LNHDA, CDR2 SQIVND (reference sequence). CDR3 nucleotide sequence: TGTGCCACCAAGGAGGACGGACCCTACGAGCAGTACTTC. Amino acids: CATKEDGPYEQYF.

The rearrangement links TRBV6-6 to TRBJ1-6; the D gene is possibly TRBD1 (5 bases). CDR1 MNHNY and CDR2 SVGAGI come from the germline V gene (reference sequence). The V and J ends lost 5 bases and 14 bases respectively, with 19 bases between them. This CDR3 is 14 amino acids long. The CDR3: CASSPQVGPGTLHF. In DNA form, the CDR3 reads TGTGCCAGCAGTCCACAGGTGGGGCCTGGTACCCTCCACTTT.

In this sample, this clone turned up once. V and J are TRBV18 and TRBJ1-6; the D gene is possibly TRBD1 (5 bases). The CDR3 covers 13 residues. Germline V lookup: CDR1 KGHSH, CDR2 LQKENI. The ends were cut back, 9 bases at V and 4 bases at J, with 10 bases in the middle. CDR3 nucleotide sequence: TGTGCCAGTGGGACTGAGTATAATTCACCCCTCCACTTT. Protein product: CASGTEYNSPLHF.

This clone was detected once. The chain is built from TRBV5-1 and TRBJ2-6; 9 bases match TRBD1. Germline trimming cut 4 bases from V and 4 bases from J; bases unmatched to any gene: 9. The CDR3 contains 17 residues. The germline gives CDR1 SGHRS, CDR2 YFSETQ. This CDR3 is CASSPGQGPRGANVLTF. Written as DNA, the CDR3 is TGCGCCAGCAGCCCCGGACAGGGGCCTCGGGGGGCCAACGTCCTGACTTTC.

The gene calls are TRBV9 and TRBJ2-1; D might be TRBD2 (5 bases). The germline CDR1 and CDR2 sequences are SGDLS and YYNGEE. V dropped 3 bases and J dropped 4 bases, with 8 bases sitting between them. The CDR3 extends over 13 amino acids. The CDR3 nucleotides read TGTGCCAGCAGCGAAAGCGGATACAATGAGCAGTTCTTC. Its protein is CASSESGYNEQFF.

The CDR3 region is CASSLGGTGPYEQYF. As DNA, the CDR3 is TGTGCCAGCAGCTTAGGAGGGACAGGGCCTTACGAGCAGTACTTC. The V and J genes are TRBV7-3 and TRBJ2-7; the match to TRBD1 covers 9 bases. Unmatched junction bases numbered 6, after V lost 2 bases and J lost 4 bases. The germline V gene encodes CDR1 SGHTA and CDR2 FQGTGA. The CDR3 length is 15 residues.

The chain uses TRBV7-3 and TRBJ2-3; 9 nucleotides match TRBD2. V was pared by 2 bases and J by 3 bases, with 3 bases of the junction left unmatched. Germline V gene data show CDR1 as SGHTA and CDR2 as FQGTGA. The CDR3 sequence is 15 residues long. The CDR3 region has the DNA TGTGCCAGCAGCTTACTAGCGGGGTCGACAGATACGCAGTATTTT. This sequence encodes CASSLLAGSTDTQYF.

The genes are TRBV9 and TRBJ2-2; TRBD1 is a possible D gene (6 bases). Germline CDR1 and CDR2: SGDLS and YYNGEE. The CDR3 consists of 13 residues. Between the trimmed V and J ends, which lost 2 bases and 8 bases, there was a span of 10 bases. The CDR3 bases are TGTGCCAGCAGCGTGAGTGGACAGGGGGAGCTGTTTTTT. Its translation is CASSVSGQGELFF.